The clone carrying this T cell receptor (beta chain) was recorded a few times. This CDR3 region has 15 residues. The junction had 9 bases not matched to a gene; V was cut back by 10 bases and J by 0 bases. The germline V gene has CDR1 SNHLY and CDR2 FYNNEI. TCRdb used MiXCR to reprocess the RT-PCR reads, holding one entry per CDR3 protein. In the table there are about a million distinct CDR3 sequences, over 15% of which are singletons. The data were obtained in a study of patients and donors after allogeneic stem cell transplantation. Sample: blood, either unsorted or a sorted T cell fraction (not recorded which). This chain uses TRBV2 with TRBJ2-3; 8 nucleotides align to TRBD2. This receptor was obtained from a human donor who was either an allogeneic HSCT recipient or a stem cell or donor lymphocyte infusion donor (not recorded which). It is not recorded whose cells these are; they may come from a transplant donor. CDR3 bases: TGTGCCATAGAAGCGGGGGCTTCTAGCACAGATACGCAGTATTTT. Its protein is CAIEAGASSTDTQYF.